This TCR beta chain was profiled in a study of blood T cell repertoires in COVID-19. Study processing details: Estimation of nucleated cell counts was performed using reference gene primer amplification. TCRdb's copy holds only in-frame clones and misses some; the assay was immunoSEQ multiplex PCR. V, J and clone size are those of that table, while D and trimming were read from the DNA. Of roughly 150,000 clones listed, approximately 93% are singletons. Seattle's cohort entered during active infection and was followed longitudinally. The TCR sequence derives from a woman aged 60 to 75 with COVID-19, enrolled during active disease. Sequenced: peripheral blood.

As DNA, the CDR3 is TGTGCCAGTAGTACCCAAACGAGGCAGGGAAGATATAGCAATCAGCCCCAGCATTTT. Its protein is CASSTQTRQGRYSNQPQHF. The chain joins TRBV19 to TRBJ1-5, with D possibly being TRBD1 (5 bases). CDR1 is LNHDA, CDR2 SQIVND, per germline (reference sequence). Between the trimmed V and J ends, which lost 4 bases and 0 bases, there was a span of 22 bases. The CDR3 runs to 19 residues.